A selection of T cell receptor beta chains follows, all from one sample in a study of T cells in Graves' hyperthyroidism and ophthalmopathy. Each CDR3 protein is one row after TCRdb ran MiXCR on the multiplex PCR reads. This table has hundreds of thousands of distinct CDR3 sequences, 22% appearing once. Sequences were obtained from blood. The receptors here all came from a woman in her 70s with Graves' ophthalmopathy. CDR3s leave out the opening cysteine and the closing phenylalanine or tryptophan. Fields, in order: V gene, clone size, J gene, CDR3 protein. Only some rows state a clone size, as once, few, many or a class for expanded clones.

V: TRBV18
size: -
J: TRBJ1-4
CDR3: ASSPRVATNEKLF

V: TRBV7-8
size: -
J: TRBJ1-6
CDR3: ASSLARNYNSPLH

V: TRBV5-1
size: -
J: TRBJ2-7
CDR3: ASSLARTGAFYEQY

V: TRBV6-1
size: few
J: TRBJ2-5
CDR3: ASSQQRSGQETQY

V: TRBV2
size: few
J: TRBJ1-5
CDR3: ASRIGVISNQPQH

V: TRBV18
size: many
J: TRBJ1-2
CDR3: ASSPGQGISGYT

V: TRBV6-1
size: few
J: TRBJ1-2
CDR3: ASSLWTGGHGYT

V: TRBV3-1
size: few
J: TRBJ1-2
CDR3: ASSLKSGGGYT

V: TRBV2
size: many
J: TRBJ1-1
CDR3: ASTTGQNTEAF

V: TRBV30
size: few
J: TRBJ2-7
CDR3: AWSYPGASDEQY

V: TRBV5-1
size: -
J: TRBJ2-5
CDR3: ASSLGSSGSMETQY

V: TRBV6-2/TRBV6-3
size: many
J: TRBJ2-7
CDR3: ASSSLSGQGFRISEQY

V: TRBV18
size: -
J: TRBJ2-3
CDR3: ATHQQGRGEDTQY

V: TRBV7-9
size: many
J: TRBJ2-1
CDR3: ASGREVYNEQF

V: TRBV10-2
size: few
J: TRBJ1-5
CDR3: ASMELSNQPQH

V: TRBV5-1
size: few
J: TRBJ2-1
CDR3: ASSLGRTSGMAGEQF

V: TRBV5-1
size: few
J: TRBJ2-7
CDR3: ASSPYRGVAYEQY

V: TRBV6-1
size: many
J: TRBJ1-5
CDR3: ASNILENQPQH

V: TRBV29-1
size: many
J: TRBJ2-1
CDR3: SVAVTGVFNEQF

V: TRBV13
size: -
J: TRBJ1-5
CDR3: ASSLGFRDDQPQH

V: TRBV25-1
size: few
J: TRBJ1-1
CDR3: ASSEFGGINTEAF

V: TRBV6-1
size: few
J: TRBJ1-2
CDR3: AIRRDRGGGYT

V: TRBV9
size: few
J: TRBJ2-1
CDR3: ASSGRTSGGQDPF

V: TRBV18
size: -
J: TRBJ2-2
CDR3: ASSPPGQGHTGELF

V: TRBV27
size: -
J: TRBJ2-7
CDR3: ASSFGGSRVSRYEQY

V: TRBV11-1
size: many
J: TRBJ1-1
CDR3: ASSLYPRTESNTEAF

V: TRBV7-3
size: few
J: TRBJ2-1
CDR3: ASSSAPAAVAGEQF